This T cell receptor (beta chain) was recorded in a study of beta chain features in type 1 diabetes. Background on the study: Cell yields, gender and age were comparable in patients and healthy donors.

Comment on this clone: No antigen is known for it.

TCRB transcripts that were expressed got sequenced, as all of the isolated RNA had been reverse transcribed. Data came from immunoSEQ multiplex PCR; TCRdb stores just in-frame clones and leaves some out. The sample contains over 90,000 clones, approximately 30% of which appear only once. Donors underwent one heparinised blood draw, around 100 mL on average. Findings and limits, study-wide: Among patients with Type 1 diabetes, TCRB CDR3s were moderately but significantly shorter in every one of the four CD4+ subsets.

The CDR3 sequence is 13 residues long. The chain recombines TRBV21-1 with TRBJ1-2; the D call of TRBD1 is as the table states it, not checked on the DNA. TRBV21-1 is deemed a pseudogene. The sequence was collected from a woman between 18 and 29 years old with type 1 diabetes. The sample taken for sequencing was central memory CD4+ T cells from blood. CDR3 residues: CASSPTGNDGYTF. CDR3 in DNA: TGTGCCAGCAGCCCGACAGGGAACGATGGCTACACCTTC.